Following are 20 T cell receptor beta chains from one sample sequenced in a study of T cell clonality in common variable immunodeficiency. Generated by immunoSEQ multiplex PCR, the TCRdb table keeps only in-frame clones and is missing some. The repertoire consists of around 40,000 clones, none detected only once. Material for sequencing was peripheral blood mononuclear cells. The receptors come from a person aged 18-69 years in good health.

This clone was found many times. The read halts 3 residues ahead of the CDR3 end, with the missing end drawn from the germline J gene. The chain combines TRBV19 with TRBJ2-2, with TRBD2 as a possible D gene (6 bases). The germline V gene has CDR1 LNHDA and CDR2 SQIVND (reference sequence). The CDR3 sequence is 17 residues long. V was clipped by 5 bases and J by 2 bases, with 18 bases between them. This chain's CDR3 is CASSLRLDLFNTGELFF. CDR3 DNA, as far as it was read: TGTGCCAGTAGTCTTAGACTAGACCTTTTTAACACCGGGGAG. Based on the CDR3 plus reference TRBV19 and TRBJ2-2, the full variable domain is DGGITQSPKYLFRKEGQNVTLSCEQNLNHDAMYWYRQDPGQGLRLIYYSQIVNDFQKGDIAEGYSVSREKKESFPLTVTSAQKNPTAFYLCASSLRLDLFNTGELFFGEGSRLTVL.

This clone was recorded many times. The sequenced fragment ends 3 residues before the CDR3 boundary, so the rest is inferred from the germline J gene. This chain uses TRBV11-2 with TRBJ2-4, with a weak D call TRBD1 (5 bases). There are 13 residues in the CDR3. Germline-derived CDR1 and CDR2 are SGHAT and FQNNGV. V was pared by 5 bases and J by 6 bases, with 11 bases between. CDR3 sequence: CASSPPDTNIQYF. The sequenced part of the CDR3 DNA is TGTGCCAGCAGCCCGCCGGACACAAACATT.

This clone has a count of ten or more. The read ends 3 residues shy of where the CDR3 ends; the end is completed using the germline J gene. The chain recombines TRBV6-2 or TRBV6-3 with TRBJ1-2; TRBD1 agrees at 10 bases. Trimming cost V 5 bases and J 5 bases; bases outside gene matches: 11. Per germline, CDR1 MNHEY and CDR2 SVGEGT. The length of the CDR3 is 16 residues. The CDR3 DNA, read in part, is TGTGCCAGCAGTATTCGGCAAATGGACAGGGGGTATGGC. Residues: CASSIRQMDRGYG. Given in full, the CDR3 is CASSIRQMDRGYGYTF.

This clone was counted at least ten times. The read ends 3 residues before the CDR3 terminus; that terminus is restored from the germline J gene. The rearrangement uses TRBV20-1 and TRBJ1-2; no definite D call. CDR3 length: 14 residues. The V end was cut by 6 bases, the J end by 0 bases, with 14 bases between. Germline V gene lookup returns CDR1 DFQATT and CDR2 SNEGSKA (reference sequence). Incomplete CDR3 DNA: TGCAGTGCCAGATACCAGATTTCTAACTATGGC. It codes for CSARYQISNYG. The complete CDR3 reads CSARYQISNYGYTF.

This clone was picked up many times. From the germline J gene comes the end of the CDR3, since the read stops 3 residues before it. The chain combines TRBV11-2 with TRBJ2-3; D perhaps matches TRBD2 (6 bases). Germline CDR1 is SGHAT and CDR2 is FQNNGV. V was clipped by 5 bases and J by 5 bases, with 14 bases between them. The CDR3 length is 14 residues. The sequenced CDR3 bases are TGTGCCAGCAGCAGGACTAAAGTAGGAGATACG. Encoded protein: CASSRTKVGDT. The full CDR3 protein reads CASSRTKVGDTQYF.

The sample holds many counts of this clone. The missing CDR3 end, 3 residues past where the read stops, is filled in from the germline J gene. The chain carries TRBV12-3 or TRBV12-4 and TRBJ1-1; perhaps TRBD1 as D (6 bases). CDR3 size: 14 residues. V was pared by 6 bases and J by 3 bases, with 14 bases between. The CDR3 protein is CASSLDRRYTEAFF. The part of the CDR3 DNA that was read is TGTGCCAGCAGCCTAGACAGGAGGTACACTGAA.

For this clone: The read terminates 3 residues before the CDR3 end, so the remaining end is supplied by the germline J gene. V and J are TRBV19 and TRBJ1-1, with 7 bases aligning to TRBD1. CDR1 and CDR2 from the germline V gene are LNHDA and SQIVND (reference sequence). The ends lost 3 bases at V and 4 bases at J; junction bases unmatched: 5. This CDR3 is 14 amino acids long. The CDR3 loop reads CASSIYRDSTEAFF. The covered CDR3 bases are TGTGCCAGTAGTATTTACCGGGACAGCACTGAA.

Turning to this clone: The read comes to an end 3 residues before the CDR3 does, leaving the germline J gene to fill in the end. The rearrangement links TRBV11-2 to TRBJ2-1; no reliable D call. This CDR3 is built from 15 residues. Germline V gene lookup returns CDR1 SGHAT and CDR2 FQNNGV. Trimming removed 3 bases from V and 3 bases from J, with 12 bases in between. CDR3 DNA (partial): TGTGCCAGCAGCTTGACTGTTGAAAACTACAATGAG. Its protein product is CASSLTVENYNE. The full CDR3 sequence reads CASSLTVENYNEQFF.

The table lists this clone with many counts. The sequenced fragment ends 3 residues before the CDR3 boundary, so the rest is inferred from the germline J gene. This rearrangement joins TRBV18 to TRBJ2-3, with 13 bases identical to TRBD2. CDR1 and CDR2 from the germline V gene are KGHSH and LQKENI. This CDR3 spans 19 amino acids. J lost 3 bases, V lost 3 bases, and 12 bases had no gene match. CDR3 DNA, as far as it was read: TGTGCCAGCTCACCTAAGACCCCCAGGACTAGCGGGAGAACAGATACG. It yields the protein CASSPKTPRTSGRTDT. The whole CDR3 protein is CASSPKTPRTSGRTDTQYF.

This clone was recorded many times. The observed sequence ends 3 residues before the CDR3 terminus, with the missing tail filled in from the germline J gene. The rearrangement uses TRBV7-8 and TRBJ1-1; 8 positions agree with TRBD1. V was pared by 4 bases and J by 0 bases, with 4 bases of the junction left unmatched. Germline V gene data show CDR1 as SGHVS and CDR2 as FQNEAQ. The CDR3 is 15 residues long. The DNA read from the CDR3 is TGTGCCAGCAGCTCAGCGACAGGGGTGAACACTGAA. Protein sequence: CASSSATGVNTE. The complete CDR3 protein is CASSSATGVNTEAFF. The complete variable domain, with remaining parts taken from reference TRBV7-8 and TRBJ1-1, reads GAGVSQSPRYKVAKRGQDVALRCDPISGHVSLFWYQQALGQGPEFLTYFQNEAQLDKSGLPSDRFFAERPEGSVSTLKIQRTQQEDSAVYLCASSSATGVNTEAFFGQGTRLTVV.

This clone was recorded many times. Read coverage stops 3 residues before the CDR3 terminus; the germline J gene supplies the remainder. V and J are TRBV18 and TRBJ2-4; D remains ambiguous. CDR1 KGHSH and CDR2 LQKENI come from the germline V gene. This CDR3 spans 19 amino acids. The V and J ends lost 3 bases and 2 bases respectively, with 23 bases between them. The CDR3 here is CASSPLTVLSPLPKNIQYF. The sequenced CDR3 bases are TGTGCCAGCTCACCTCTTACTGTCCTAAGTCCGCTACCCAAAAACATT.

This clone was counted ten times or more. Read sequence stops 3 residues before the CDR3 end, and the germline J gene provides the missing end. This sequence joins TRBV7-8 and TRBJ2-1; the D is unclear. Germline CDR1 is SGHVS and CDR2 is FQNEAQ. The V gene lost 1 base and the J gene lost 5 bases, with 12 bases spanning the gap. The CDR3 covers 15 residues. The CDR3 loop reads CASSLVRVPNNEQFF. The covered CDR3 bases are TGTGCCAGCAGCTTAGTTAGGGTCCCCAACAATGAG.

This clone was seen ten or more times. The read comes to an end 3 residues before the CDR3 does, leaving the germline J gene to fill in the end. Distinct nucleotide sequences in the sample also encode this CDR3. The rearrangement uses TRBV6-2 or TRBV6-3 and TRBJ1-1, with D hard to call. Germline lookup yields CDR1 MNHEY and CDR2 SVGEGT. The CDR3 is 13 amino acids. Trimming took 5 bases from V and 1 from J, leaving 8 bases between them. The CDR3 loop is CASSPRGNTEAFF. The CDR3 DNA, read in part, is TGTGCCAGCAGTCCCCGGGGGAACACTGAA.

This clone was detected many times. Read data end 3 residues before the CDR3 end; the end is taken from the germline J gene. This rearrangement joins TRBV13 to TRBJ2-3; D may be TRBD2 (6 bases). The V gene's germline CDR1 is PRHDT and CDR2 FYEKMQ (reference sequence). Trimming left V 1 base short and J 1 base short, with 9 bases between. The CDR3 has 15 residues. The CDR3 DNA, read in part, is TGTGCCAGCAGCTTAGTTACGGGGGGCACAGATACG. It is translated as CASSLVTGGTDT. The full CDR3 protein is CASSLVTGGTDTQYF.

Concerning this clone itself: Read sequence stops 3 residues before the CDR3 end, and the germline J gene provides the missing end. J is TRBJ1-1 and V is TRBV5-1; D gene ambiguous. This CDR3 contains 11 residues. Per germline, CDR1 SGHRS and CDR2 YFSETQ. V was clipped by 7 bases and J by 4 bases, with 8 bases between them. The CDR3 sequence: CASGSLTEAFF. CDR3 DNA (partial): TGCGCCAGCGGCTCACTCACTGAA.

At least ten counts were recorded for this clone. The CDR3 is cut off 3 residues early in the read; its end comes from the germline J gene. The V and J genes are TRBV6-2 or TRBV6-3 and TRBJ1-1, with D possibly matching TRBD1 (5 bases). The CDR3 spans 11 residues. Germline CDR1 reads MNHEY; CDR2 reads SVGEGT. The CDR3 spells CASSQRGKAFF. The DNA read from the CDR3 is TGTGCCAGCAGTCAGAGGGGTAAA.

A few counts support this clone. Read sequence stops 3 residues before the CDR3 end, and the germline J gene provides the missing end. The chain is built from TRBV25-1 and TRBJ1-6; a weak D match, TRBD1 (6 bases). Germline loops: CDR1 MGHDK, CDR2 SYGVNS. The ends were cut back, 4 bases at V and 7 bases at J, with 23 bases in the middle. The CDR3 has 18 amino acids. The CDR3 DNA, read in part, is TGTGCCAGCAGTGCCCCCAAAGGGACACAGGTGCGGAATTCACCC. Its translation is CASSAPKGTQVRNSP. The whole CDR3 is CASSAPKGTQVRNSPLHF.

This clone was counted at least ten times. The read comes to an end 3 residues before the CDR3 does, leaving the germline J gene to fill in the end. This sequence joins TRBV2 and TRBJ1-4; the match to TRBD1 covers 8 bases. The J segment lost 5 bases and the V segment lost 1 base, leaving 3 bases of the junction unmatched. Germline V CDR1 and CDR2: SNHLY, FYNNEI. The CDR3 is made up of 15 amino acids. CDR3 DNA (partial): TGTGCCAGCAGTGAAGGACAGGGGAGGAATGAAAAA. Its protein is CASSEGQGRNEK. The whole CDR3 sequence reads CASSEGQGRNEKLFF.

This clone was counted at least ten times. With the read ending 3 residues before the CDR3 end, the germline J gene is used to fill in that end. The rearrangement uses TRBV4-1 and TRBJ2-3, with 8 bases matching TRBD2. Germline V CDR1 and CDR2: MGHRA, YSYEKL. The CDR3 has 17 residues. V was pared by 4 bases and J by 2 bases, with 11 bases of the junction left unmatched. The CDR3 is CASSPRGASGSTDTQYF. The part of the CDR3 DNA that was read is TGCGCCAGCAGCCCTCGCGGTGCTAGCGGGTCCACAGATACG.

This clone was found many times. The read stops 3 residues short of the end of the CDR3; the missing end is completed from the germline J gene. The rearrangement links TRBV19 to TRBJ2-1; 9 bases map to TRBD1. Unmatched junction bases numbered 2, after V lost 5 bases and J lost 6 bases. The CDR3 runs to 13 residues. CDR1 and CDR2 (germline): LNHDA, SQIVND (reference sequence). The part of the CDR3 DNA that was read is TGTGCCAGTAGTCGACAGGGGGGCAATGAG. It encodes CASSRQGGNE. From start to end, the CDR3 is CASSRQGGNEQFF.